This is a list of T cell receptor beta chains from one sample in a study of T-cell reconstitution after alpha-beta-depleted transplantation in children. TCRdb analysed the PCR reads with MiXCR anew, one entry per CDR3 protein. In the table there are around 420,000 distinct CDR3 sequences, around 15% of which are singletons. Specimen: PBMCs, mostly from graft donor cells, collected 360 days after TCRalphabeta/CD19-depleted stem cell transplant. The receptors derive from a boy younger than two who had a stem cell transplant for Wiskott-Aldrich syndrome, so the T cells may come from the graft donor. Each CDR3 is given with its conserved first and last residue.

TRBV4-1	TRBJ1-6	CASSPYRGGIGNSPLHF
TRBV2	TRBJ2-1	CARQGSNEQFF
TRBV20-1	TRBJ2-5	CSAHRDSKETQYF
TRBV20-1	TRBJ2-2	CSARQDSANTGELFF
TRBV6-1	TRBJ2-3	CASSSSTGTDTQYF
TRBV20-1	TRBJ1-1	CSARGTGTNNKGLGQAFF
TRBV7-2	TRBJ2-1	CASSFLADMYNEQFF
TRBV3-1	TRBJ2-7	CASSQGPGTGNKAYEQYF
TRBV25-1	TRBJ1-2	CASSEFGQLYGYTF
TRBV7-2	TRBJ2-3	CASSLAGQGRTDTQYF
TRBV7-9	TRBJ2-5	CASSWARAQETQYF
TRBV4-3	TRBJ2-7	CASSQAPRDEQYF
TRBV9	TRBJ2-1	CASSVVPRVHDNEQFF
TRBV15	TRBJ2-7	CATSRDQPGGSLYEQYF
TRBV30	TRBJ2-1	CAWGAGGRDEQFF
TRBV3-1	TRBJ2-6	CASSQRGSGANVLTF
TRBV28	TRBJ2-5	CASSYRGETQYF
TRBV6-6	TRBJ2-7	CATGTSGLYEQYF
TRBV11-2	TRBJ2-7	CASSIGRPGRPYEQYF
TRBV5-1	TRBJ2-1	CASSLGREEQFF
TRBV10-3	TRBJ2-6	CAIKGAGANVLTF
TRBV3-1	TRBJ1-5	CASSQDLSQPQHF
TRBV20-1	TRBJ1-2	CSASVLYGYTF
TRBV5-6	TRBJ1-1	CASRYQGPTEAFF
TRBV5-5	TRBJ2-7	CASSPIGTGEREQYF
TRBV30	TRBJ2-1	CAWKDYNEQFF
TRBV5-1	TRBJ2-2	CASSLAPSGGAQAAGELFF
TRBV4-1	TRBJ2-7	CASSQDQGQGRWTSGRYEQYF
TRBV24-1	TRBJ2-3	CATSDPDSTDTQYF
TRBV4-2	TRBJ2-5	CASSQGQGETQYF
TRBV19	TRBJ2-7	CASSKGDTGGTYEQYF
TRBV7-9	TRBJ2-7	CASSLAREQYF
TRBV7-8	TRBJ2-3	CASSLAQGRGYTQYF
TRBV12-3/TRBV12-4	TRBJ2-1	CASSLMAGGNEQFF
TRBV2	TRBJ2-1	CACSDRLAGGRPYNEQFF
TRBV13	TRBJ2-7	CASSLTGTESSYEQYF
TRBV29-1	TRBJ2-2	CSVLGDRGKELFF